These 9 T cell receptor beta chains share one sample of origin, sequenced in a study of siplizumab effects on memory and regulatory T cells. Here immunoSEQ multiplex PCR was the method, and the copy in TCRdb shows in-frame clones only, minus some. The sample carries about 110,000 clones, around 90% recorded once. Sequencing was performed on Tregs sorted from blood. These receptor sequences come from a human donor in good health.

This chain joins TRBV19 and TRBJ2-6; the D is unclear. Between the trimmed V and J ends, which lost 3 bases and 0 bases, there was a span of 6 bases. The CDR3 spans 15 residues. CDR1 and CDR2 from the germline V gene are LNHDA and SQIVND (reference sequence). The CDR3 DNA reads as TGTGCCAGTAGTATCTCGCTCTCTGGGGCCAACGTCCTGACTTTC. Protein product: CASSISLSGANVLTF.

This chain connects TRBV5-4 to TRBJ2-7, with TRBD2 matching over 8 bases. V trimming: 1 base; J trimming: 10 bases; junction bases outside the gene matches: 13. This CDR3 has 15 amino acids. In germline, CDR1 is SGHNT, CDR2 YYREEE (reference sequence). In nucleotides, the CDR3 is TGTGCCAGCAGCTTGTCAGGAGCGGGGGAAGAAAAACAGTACTTC. Translated: CASSLSGAGEEKQYF.

This clone was seen only once. V and J are TRBV15 and TRBJ1-6; possibly TRBD1 for D (5 bases). Germline CDR1 reads LNHNV; CDR2 reads YYDKDF (reference sequence). This CDR3 is built from 18 residues. V lost 0 bases and J lost 8, with 20 bases in between. CDR3 nucleotides: TGTGCCACCAGCAGAGATCCGATAGGAGGGGCTACTTATTCACCCCTCCACTTT. Amino acids: CATSRDPIGGATYSPLHF.

This clone turned up a few times. The chain uses TRBV10-3 and TRBJ2-2; 15 nucleotides line up with TRBD2. This CDR3 region has 16 residues. In germline, CDR1 is ENHRY, CDR2 SYGVKD. With 4 bases clipped from V and 7 bases from J, the junction kept 4 bases outside the gene matches. CDR3 bases: TGTGCCATCAGTGCGGGACTAGCGGGAGGAGGCGGGGAGCTGTTTTTT. Encoded protein: CAISAGLAGGGGELFF.

The chain carries TRBV6-6 and TRBJ1-6; 7 bases fit TRBD1. The CDR3 is 13 residues long. Trimming at V came to 7 bases and at J to 8 bases, leaving 5 bases not matched to a gene. CDR1 and CDR2 from the germline V gene are MNHNY and SVGAGI (reference sequence). The chain's CDR3 is CASIRQGYSPLHF. CDR3 sequence (DNA): TGTGCCAGCATTCGACAGGGATATTCACCCCTCCACTTT.

The chain recombines TRBV5-1 with TRBJ1-5; D is unresolved. Between the trimmed V and J ends, which lost 4 bases and 3 bases, there was a span of 14 bases. The CDR3 extends over 15 amino acids. Germline V CDR1 and CDR2: SGHRS, YFSETQ. CDR3 DNA sequence: TGCGCCAGCAGCCCGTCGCCGGGATACAATCAGCCCCAGCATTTT. Amino acids: CASSPSPGYNQPQHF.

The V gene is TRBV7-9, the J gene TRBJ2-1; 11 bases align to TRBD2. CDR1 SEHNR and CDR2 FQNEAQ come from the germline V gene (reference sequence). The V segment lost 4 bases and the J segment 8 bases; nucleotides outside the gene matches: 7. The CDR3 length is 15 residues. The CDR3 region has the DNA TGTGCCAGCAGCTCACTTAGCGGGGGGGCGTATGAGCAGTTCTTC. It translates to CASSSLSGGAYEQFF.

CDR3 residues: CAWSTTGETQYF. DNA of the CDR3: TGTGCCTGGAGTACCACGGGGGAGACCCAGTACTTC. V is TRBV30 and J is TRBJ2-5, with D tentatively TRBD2 (5 bases). This CDR3 has 12 residues. Trimming shortened V by 2 bases and J by 5 bases, and 9 bases separated the two germline ends. The germline V gene has CDR1 GTSNPN and CDR2 SVGIG (reference sequence). The whole variable domain, filled in from reference TRBV30 and TRBJ2-5, reads SQTIHQWPATLVQPVGSPLSLECTVEGTSNPNLYWYRQAAGRGLQLLFYSVGIGQISSEVPQNLSASRPQDRQFILSSKKLLLSDSGFYLCAWSTTGETQYFGPGTRLLVL.

This clone was recorded a few times. The genes are TRBV7-9 and TRBJ1-5; maybe TRBD1 (6 bases). Deletions cut 5 bases from V and 4 bases from J, with 9 bases between. CDR1 is SEHNR, CDR2 FQNEAQ, per germline (reference sequence). This CDR3 comprises 13 residues. As DNA, the CDR3 is TGTGCCAGCAGCCCACAGGGAAATCAGCCCCAGCATTTT. Translation gives CASSPQGNQPQHF.